Following are 15 T cell receptor beta chains from one sample sequenced in a study of shared clonotypes between healthy human individuals. The table came from immunoSEQ multiplex PCR; TCRdb's copy has only in-frame clones and leaves some out. This repertoire shows about 2.4 million clones, under 95% found once; its top ten account for more than 0.35%. The source material was naive CD4+ T cells from PBMCs. The subset: CD45RA+ positively selected. The receptors shown here come from a young man in good health. Some clones in this sample may be carry-over from other donors' samples.

The genes are TRBV27 and TRBJ2-7; D might be TRBD2 (6 bases). The ends were cut back, 2 bases at V and 9 bases at J, with 23 bases in the middle. The CDR3 covers 16 residues. Germline-derived CDR1 and CDR2 are MNHEY and SMNVEV (reference sequence). In nucleotides, the CDR3 is TGTGCCAGCAGTTTACCAGTCAGGCAGGGAGGTATAGTGCAGTACTTC. As protein: CASSLPVRQGGIVQYF.

J is TRBJ2-3 and V is TRBV14; 7 bases agree with TRBD2. The germline gives CDR1 SGHDN, CDR2 FVKESK. The V and J ends lost 0 bases and 5 bases, in that order; junction bases with no gene match: 8. CDR3 length equals 16 residues. CDR3 nucleotides: TGTGCCAGCAGCCAAGATCTGCCGGGGGGAATAGATACGCAGTATTTT. Translation: CASSQDLPGGIDTQYF.

With respect to this clone: One junction end disagrees with the germline gene, perhaps due to a read error. The sample contains more than one DNA sequence encoding this CDR3. The V gene is TRBV11-2, the J gene TRBJ2-7; D uncertain. Germline V gene lookup returns CDR1 SGHAT and CDR2 FQNNGV. The length of the CDR3 is 14 residues. The CDR3 nucleotides are TGCGCCAGCAGCTCCCCCTGGGTGCCCTACGAGCAGTACTTC. Its translation: CASSSPWVPYEQYF.

V and J are TRBV4-3 and TRBJ2-1; no clear D gene. This CDR3 is built from 17 residues. Trimming took 1 base from V and 0 from J, leaving 13 bases between them. CDR1 and CDR2 from the germline V gene are LGHNA and YSLEER. As DNA, the CDR3 is TGCGCCAGCAGCCAAGGGGTAGGGAAGAGCTCCTACAATGAGCAGTTCTTC. It codes for CASSQGVGKSSYNEQFF.

This clone was detected a few times. The chain joins TRBV2 to TRBJ1-1; TRBD1 is a possible D gene (5 bases). The V end was cut by 6 bases, the J end by 1 base, with 9 bases between. There are 13 residues in the CDR3. Germline V gives CDR1 SNHLY, CDR2 FYNNEI. CDR3 nucleotide sequence: TGTGCCAGCAGAGCGACAGAGAACACTGAAGCTTTCTTT. It translates to CASRATENTEAFF.

The chain couples TRBV15 to TRBJ2-1; TRBD1 might be the D (5 bases). Trimming took 1 base from V and 5 from J, leaving 9 bases between them. The V gene's germline CDR1 is LNHNV and CDR2 YYDKDF (reference sequence). The CDR3 spans 14 residues. CDR3 loop: CATSRVRQNNEQFF. CDR3 sequence (DNA): TGTGCCACCAGCAGAGTTAGACAGAACAATGAGCAGTTCTTC.

This clone came up a few times. The chain combines TRBV30 with TRBJ1-2, with TRBD1 identical over 7 bases. After removal of 7 bases from V and 0 bases from J, the junction contained 8 bases not matched to a gene. The germline V gene has CDR1 GTSNPN and CDR2 SVGIG (reference sequence). The CDR3 sequence is 14 residues long. Here the CDR3 reads CASSGDSSNYGYTF. Here the CDR3 DNA reads TGTGCCTCCTCGGGGGACAGCTCTAACTATGGCTACACCTTC.

This rearrangement joins TRBV28 to TRBJ1-1, with TRBD1 identical over 8 bases. The CDR3 consists of 13 residues. Germline CDR1 MDHEN, CDR2 SYDVKM. V was pared by 6 bases and J by 4 bases, with 4 bases of the junction left unmatched. DNA of the CDR3: TGTGCCAGCAGACAGACAGGGGTCACTGAAGCTTTCTTT. The encoded protein is CASRQTGVTEAFF.

The V gene is TRBV10-3, the J gene TRBJ2-7; D unclear. Trimming removed 10 bases from V and 6 bases from J, with 19 bases in between. This CDR3 is built from 13 residues. CDR1 is ENHRY and CDR2 is SYGVKD in the germline V gene. The chain's CDR3 is CATTEPRWVEQYF. The CDR3 bases are TGTGCCACCACCGAGCCGCGCTGGGTCGAGCAGTACTTC.

This CDR3 reads CSVAGQGALNTIYF. The CDR3 DNA reads as TGCAGCGTTGCGGGGCAGGGGGCATTAAACACCATATATTTT. This chain joins TRBV29-1 and TRBJ1-3; 8 nucleotides align to TRBD1. Germline V gives CDR1 SQVTM, CDR2 ANQGSEA. The CDR3 is made up of 14 amino acids. V lost 4 bases and J lost 6; bases outside the gene matches: 8.

The chain recombines TRBV5-4 with TRBJ2-1, with 10 bases matching TRBD2. V dropped 0 bases and J dropped 4; count of bases not matched to a gene: 1. This CDR3 is built from 15 residues. CDR1 and CDR2 (germline): SGHNT, YYREEE (reference sequence). This CDR3 is CASSLVAGGYNEQFF. Written as DNA, the CDR3 is TGTGCCAGCAGCTTGGTAGCGGGGGGATACAATGAGCAGTTCTTC.

The chain couples TRBV5-1 to TRBJ2-2, with TRBD2 matching 9 bases. V was pared by 0 bases and J by 5 bases, with 11 bases of the junction left unmatched. CDR3 length equals 18 residues. Germline-derived CDR1 and CDR2 are SGHRS and YFSETQ. The CDR3 sequence is CASSLESSGSHGTGELFF. Here the CDR3 DNA reads TGCGCCAGCAGCTTGGAGAGTAGCGGGAGCCACGGAACCGGGGAGCTGTTTTTT.

This sequence joins TRBV7-8 and TRBJ2-5, with D perhaps assigned TRBD1 or TRBD2 (6 bases each). CDR1 SGHVS and CDR2 FQNEAQ come from the germline V gene. Between the trimmed V and J ends, which lost 4 bases and 5 bases, there was a span of 14 bases. This CDR3 spans 14 amino acids. Here the CDR3 reads CASSSRGRWETQYF. The CDR3 DNA sequence: TGTGCCAGCAGCTCCCGGGGGCGTTGGGAGACCCAGTACTTC.

About this clone: At the DNA level, this CDR3 is encoded by other sequences in the same sample as well. The chain couples TRBV18 to TRBJ2-5; a weak D match, TRBD1 (5 bases). Trimming shortened V by 0 bases and J by 1 base, and 6 bases separated the two germline ends. The CDR3 consists of 14 residues. The V gene's germline CDR1 is KGHSH and CDR2 LQKENI. The CDR3 nucleotides are TGTGCCAGCTCACCACCGGGGCTCCAAGAGACCCAGTACTTC. It codes for CASSPPGLQETQYF.

The chain has TRBV6-1 and TRBJ2-7, with a possible D match to TRBD1 (5 bases). The V and J ends lost 5 bases and 2 bases respectively, with 16 bases between them. CDR1 and CDR2 from the germline V gene are MNHNS and SASEGT. The CDR3 runs 15 residues. The CDR3 region has the DNA TGTGCCAGCAGTAAACAGGCCCTTCCTACCTACGAGCAGTACTTC. Encoded protein: CASSKQALPTYEQYF.